The subject of this entry is one TCR beta chain. The sample holds other DNA sequences that translate to the same CDR3. This record comes from a study of shared clonotypes between healthy human individuals. CD45RO negativity and positive selection for CCR7 defined naive CD8 cells, a population that excluded terminally differentiated effector memory CD45RA+ cells. In germline, CDR1 is SEHNR, CDR2 FQNEAQ (reference sequence). Trimming left V 5 bases short and J 4 bases short, with 15 bases between. The CDR3 has 15 residues. Sequenced by immunoSEQ multiplex PCR; TCRdb stores in-frame clones only, minus some. The sample records millions of clones, approximately 94% being singletons.

The sequence was obtained from a man between 18 and 35 years old in good health. Some clones in this sample may be carry-over from other donors' samples. Sequencing was carried out using naive CD8+ T cells from PBMCs. This chain connects TRBV7-9 to TRBJ1-5; D remains ambiguous. The CDR3 loop reads CASSRAGTANQPQHF. CDR3 coding DNA: TGTGCCAGCAGCAGGGCCGGCACAGCTAATCAGCCCCAGCATTTT.